One and the same sample provided the 8 T cell receptor beta chains below, sequenced in a study of cytomegalovirus exposure and HLA in healthy donors. The PCR used 60 Vbeta and 13 Jbeta primers. Clones were sequenced by immunoSEQ multiplex PCR, and TCRdb holds only the in-frame ones, with some missing. The sample lists some 130,000 clones, approximately 80% occurring once. Sequencing used PBMCs. The source of these receptors is a male donor in good health and CMV-seropositive.

The rearrangement uses TRBV6-1 and TRBJ1-2; the D gene is possibly TRBD1 (5 bases). The V end lost 5 bases, the J end lost 4 bases, and 17 bases lay between the germline ends. The CDR3 is made up of 15 amino acids. Germline-derived CDR1 and CDR2 are MNHNS and SASEGT. The CDR3 DNA sequence: TGTGCCAGCAGTTCCAGACAGCGAGTAGGCTATGGCTACACCTTC. The encoded protein is CASSSRQRVGYGYTF.

The gene calls are TRBV29-1 and TRBJ2-2, with D possibly matching TRBD2 (6 bases). The CDR3 loop spans 13 amino acids. The germline V gene has CDR1 SQVTM and CDR2 ANQGSEA. Trimming stripped 7 bases from V and 2 bases from J, with 11 bases between. The CDR3: CSGGRPNTGELFF. The DNA for the CDR3 is TGCAGCGGGGGGAGGCCCAACACCGGGGAGCTGTTTTTT.

The chain recombines TRBV29-1 with TRBJ2-7, with TRBD2 matching 11 bases. Losses at the gene ends were 7 bases for V and 5 bases for J; bases not matched to a gene: 13. The V gene's germline CDR1 is SQVTM and CDR2 ANQGSEA. The CDR3 is 15 amino acids. CDR3 sequence reads: CSAVLAGALGNEQYF. Here the CDR3 DNA reads TGCAGCGCCGTACTAGCGGGGGCTCTCGGGAACGAGCAGTACTTC.

This chain joins TRBV7-8 and TRBJ1-3; weak D call: TRBD1 (5 bases). This CDR3 contains 17 residues. Deletions cut 5 bases from V and 3 bases from J, with 20 bases between. Germline V gene data show CDR1 as SGHVS and CDR2 as FQNEAQ. The CDR3 coding sequence is TGTGCCAGCAGCACTCCCCCCCCAGGGCGAGTTGGAAACACCATATATTTT. As protein: CASSTPPPGRVGNTIYF.

The rearrangement links TRBV11-2 to TRBJ2-7; D remains ambiguous. Germline loops: CDR1 SGHAT, CDR2 FQNNGV. Trimming removed 1 base at V and 0 bases at J, with 10 bases between. CDR3 length: 15 residues. CDR3 in DNA: TGTGCCAGCAGCTTAGGTATAGAAATCTCCTACGAGCAGTACTTC. It is translated as CASSLGIEISYEQYF.

The chain carries TRBV27 and TRBJ2-5; 7 bases align to TRBD1. V was clipped by 6 bases and J by 4 bases; unmatched bases: 5. Germline loops: CDR1 MNHEY, CDR2 SMNVEV (reference sequence). This CDR3 has 13 amino acids. CDR3 coding DNA: TGTGCCAGCAGCCATCGACAGGGAGAGACCCAGTACTTC. It encodes CASSHRQGETQYF.

The rearrangement joins TRBV5-6 to TRBJ2-7; a possible D gene is TRBD1 (6 bases). Trimming took 7 bases from V and 5 from J, leaving 25 bases between them. The CDR3 is 16 amino acids. Germline CDR1 reads SGHDT; CDR2 reads YYEEEE. As DNA, the CDR3 is TGTGCCAGCCGGAACTATGCCTTGGGACAATCCGACGAGCAGTACTTC. Translating it yields CASRNYALGQSDEQYF.

DNA for the CDR3: TGTGCCAGCAGTCGTGGGACAGCCACCCTCATGGGCTATGGCTACACCTTC. It yields the protein CASSRGTATLMGYGYTF. V is TRBV28 and J is TRBJ1-2, with TRBD1 matching over 7 bases. V gave up 5 bases and J gave up 4 bases; unmatched junction bases: 16. This CDR3 has 17 amino acids. CDR1 MDHEN and CDR2 SYDVKM come from the germline V gene.